This T cell receptor (beta chain) was identified during a study of regulatory T cells in long-lasting Graves disease. Germline lookup yields CDR1 GTSNPN and CDR2 SVGIG (reference sequence). The CDR3 is 15 amino acids. The V gene end was trimmed by 0 bases and the J gene end by 7 bases; junction bases not matched to a gene: 9. The time point denotes: newly diagnosed GD, antithyroid drugs for less than 3 months. RNA extracted from PBMCs served as the sequencing template. Arm-PCR of CDR3 regions and iRepertoire HTBI primers were used to build TCR beta libraries. MiXCR was run by TCRdb on the multiplex PCR reads, yielding one entry per CDR3 protein. This table has 550,000 to 700,000 distinct CDR3 sequences, 16% appearing once. The sample was also reused in another study, on T cells in Graves' hyperthyroidism and ophthalmopathy.

V usage is TRBV30 and J usage is TRBJ2-4; 7 bases line up with TRBD2. The TCR comes from a young man with Graves disease. This specimen was peripheral blood mononuclear cells (PBMCs), taken at new diagnosis, from a patient treated with antithyroid drugs. The DNA of the CDR3 is TGTGCCTGGAGTGTACCGCGGGAGAGGGAGAACATTCAGTACTTC. Amino acid sequence: CAWSVPRERENIQYF. Combining the CDR3 with reference TRBV30 and TRBJ2-4 gives the whole variable domain SQTIHQWPATLVQPVGSPLSLECTVEGTSNPNLYWYRQAAGRGLQLLFYSVGIGQISSEVPQNLSASRPQDRQFILSSKKLLLSDSGFYLCAWSVPRERENIQYFGAGTRLSVL.